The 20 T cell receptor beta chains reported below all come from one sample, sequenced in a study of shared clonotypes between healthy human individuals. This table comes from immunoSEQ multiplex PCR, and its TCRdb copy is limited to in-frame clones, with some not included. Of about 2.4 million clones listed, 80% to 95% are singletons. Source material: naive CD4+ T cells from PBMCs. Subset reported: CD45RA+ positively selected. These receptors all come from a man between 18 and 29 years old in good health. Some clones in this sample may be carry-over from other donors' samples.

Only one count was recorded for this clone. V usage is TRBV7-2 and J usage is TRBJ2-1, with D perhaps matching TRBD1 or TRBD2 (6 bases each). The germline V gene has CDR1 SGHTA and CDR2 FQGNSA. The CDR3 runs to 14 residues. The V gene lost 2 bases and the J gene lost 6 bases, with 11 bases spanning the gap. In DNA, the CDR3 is TGTGCCAGCAGCTTAACCCGGGGGCTCAATGAGCAGTTCTTC. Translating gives CASSLTRGLNEQFF.

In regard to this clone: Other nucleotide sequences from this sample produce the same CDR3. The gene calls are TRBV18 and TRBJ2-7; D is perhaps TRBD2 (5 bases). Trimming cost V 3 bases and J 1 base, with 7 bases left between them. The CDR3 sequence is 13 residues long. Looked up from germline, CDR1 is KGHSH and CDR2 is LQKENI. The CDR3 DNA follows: TGTGCCAGCTCACCCCGGGGTTCCTACGAGCAGTACTTC. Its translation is CASSPRGSYEQYF. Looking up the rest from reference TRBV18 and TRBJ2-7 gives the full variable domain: NAGVMQNPRHLVRRRGQEARLRCSPMKGHSHVYWYRQLPEEGLKFMVYLQKENIIDESGMPKERFSAEFPKEGPSILRIQQVVRGDSAAYFCASSPRGSYEQYFGPGTRLTVT.

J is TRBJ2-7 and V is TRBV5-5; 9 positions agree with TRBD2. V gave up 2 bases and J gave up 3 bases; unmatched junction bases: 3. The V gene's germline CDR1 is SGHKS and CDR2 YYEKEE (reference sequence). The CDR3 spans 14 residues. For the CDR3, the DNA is TGTGCCAGCAGCTTTGCGGGAGGGAACTACGAGCAGTACTTC. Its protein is CASSFAGGNYEQYF.

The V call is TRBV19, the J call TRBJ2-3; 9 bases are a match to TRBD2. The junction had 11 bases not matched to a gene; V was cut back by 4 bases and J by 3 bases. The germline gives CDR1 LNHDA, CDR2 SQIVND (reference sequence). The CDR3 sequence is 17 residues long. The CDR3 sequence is CASSTTGTSSVTDTQYF. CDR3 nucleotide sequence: TGTGCCAGTAGTACAACCGGGACTAGCAGCGTGACAGATACGCAGTATTTT.

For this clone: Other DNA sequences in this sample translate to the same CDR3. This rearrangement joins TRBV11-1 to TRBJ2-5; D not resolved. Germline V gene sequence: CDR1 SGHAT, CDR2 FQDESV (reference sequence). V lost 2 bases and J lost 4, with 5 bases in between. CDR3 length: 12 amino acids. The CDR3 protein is CASSLRGETQYF. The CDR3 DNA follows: TGTGCCAGCAGCTTACGTGGAGAGACCCAGTACTTC.

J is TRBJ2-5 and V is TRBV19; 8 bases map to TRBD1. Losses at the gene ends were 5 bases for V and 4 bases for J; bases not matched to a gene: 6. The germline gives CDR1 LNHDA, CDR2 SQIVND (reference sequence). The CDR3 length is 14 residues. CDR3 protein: CASSVQGAGETQYF. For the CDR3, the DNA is TGTGCCAGTAGTGTTCAGGGGGCAGGAGAGACCCAGTACTTC.

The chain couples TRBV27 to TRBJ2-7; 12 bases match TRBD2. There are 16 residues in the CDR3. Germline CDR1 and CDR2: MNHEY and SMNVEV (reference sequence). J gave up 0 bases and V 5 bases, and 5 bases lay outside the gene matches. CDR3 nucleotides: TGTGCCAGCAGTCCGACGACTAGCGGGAGCTCCTACGAGCAGTACTTC. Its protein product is CASSPTTSGSSYEQYF.

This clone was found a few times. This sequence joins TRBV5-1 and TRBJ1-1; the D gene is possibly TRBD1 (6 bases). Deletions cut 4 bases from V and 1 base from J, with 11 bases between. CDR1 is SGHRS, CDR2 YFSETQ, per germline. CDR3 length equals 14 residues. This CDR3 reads CASSDGQPNTEAFF. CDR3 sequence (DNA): TGCGCCAGCAGCGACGGACAGCCGAACACTGAAGCTTTCTTT.

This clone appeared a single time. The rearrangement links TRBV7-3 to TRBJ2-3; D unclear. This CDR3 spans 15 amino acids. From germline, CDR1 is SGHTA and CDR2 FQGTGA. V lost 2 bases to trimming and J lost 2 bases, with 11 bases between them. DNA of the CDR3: TGTGCCAGCAGCTTACTAGGGTCTATCACAGATACGCAGTATTTT. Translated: CASSLLGSITDTQYF.

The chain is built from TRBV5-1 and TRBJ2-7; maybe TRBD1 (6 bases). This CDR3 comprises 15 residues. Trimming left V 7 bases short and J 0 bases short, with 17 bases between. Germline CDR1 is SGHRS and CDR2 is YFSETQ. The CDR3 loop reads CASGPGQSPSYEQYF. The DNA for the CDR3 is TGCGCCAGCGGGCCGGGACAATCACCCTCCTACGAGCAGTACTTC.

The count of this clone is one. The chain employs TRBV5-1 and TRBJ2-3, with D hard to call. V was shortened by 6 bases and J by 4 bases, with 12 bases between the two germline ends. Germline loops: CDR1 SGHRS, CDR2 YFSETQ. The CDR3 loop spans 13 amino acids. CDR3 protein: CASTLGGSDTQYF. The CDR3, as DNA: TGCGCCAGCACCCTGGGCGGATCAGATACGCAGTATTTT.

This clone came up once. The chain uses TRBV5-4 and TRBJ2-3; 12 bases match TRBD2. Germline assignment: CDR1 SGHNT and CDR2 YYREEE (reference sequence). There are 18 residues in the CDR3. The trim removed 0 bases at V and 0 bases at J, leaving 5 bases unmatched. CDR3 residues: CASSLAGLAGYSTDTQYF. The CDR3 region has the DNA TGTGCCAGCAGCTTGGCAGGACTAGCGGGATACAGCACAGATACGCAGTATTTT.

The CDR3 protein is CASGLNSNEQFF. The CDR3 DNA follows: TGTGCTAGTGGTTTGAACTCCAATGAGCAGTTCTTC. This chain connects TRBV12-5 to TRBJ2-1; no firm D call. This CDR3 is built from 12 residues. V was shortened by 2 bases and J by 6 bases, with 5 bases between the two germline ends. Germline V lookup: CDR1 LGHNT, CDR2 FRNRAP.

This CDR3 reads CASSPPDFGSGQYF. CDR3 DNA: TGTGCCAGCTCACCACCGGATTTCGGGTCTGGGCAGTACTTC. The chain has TRBV18 and TRBJ2-7, with D hard to call. The CDR3 length is 14 residues. Germline V gene lookup returns CDR1 KGHSH and CDR2 LQKENI. V lost 0 bases, J lost 9 bases, and 15 bases lay in between.

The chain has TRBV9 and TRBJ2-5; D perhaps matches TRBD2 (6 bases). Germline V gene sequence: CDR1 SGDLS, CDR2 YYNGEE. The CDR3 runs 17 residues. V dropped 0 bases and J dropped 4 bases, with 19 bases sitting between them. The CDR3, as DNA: TGTGCCAGCAGCGTAGCTACCGGGCGGGAATGGAGAGAGACCCAGTACTTC. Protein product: CASSVATGREWRETQYF.

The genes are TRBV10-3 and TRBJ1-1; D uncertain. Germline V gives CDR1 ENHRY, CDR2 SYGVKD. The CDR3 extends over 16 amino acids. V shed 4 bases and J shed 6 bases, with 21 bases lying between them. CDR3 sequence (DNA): TGTGCCATCAGTGTAATCCCGGGTGGGAGTCCCGCTGAAGCTTTCTTT. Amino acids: CAISVIPGGSPAEAFF.

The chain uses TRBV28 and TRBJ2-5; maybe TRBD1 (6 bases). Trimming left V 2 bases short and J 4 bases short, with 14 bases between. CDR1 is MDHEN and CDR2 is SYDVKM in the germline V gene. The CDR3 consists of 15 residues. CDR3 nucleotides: TGTGCCAGCAGTTTAAGCAGGGGCGTTGGAGAGACCCAGTACTTC. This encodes CASSLSRGVGETQYF. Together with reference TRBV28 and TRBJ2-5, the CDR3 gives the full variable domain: DVKVTQSSRYLVKRTGEKVFLECVQDMDHENMFWYRQDPGLGLRLIYFSYDVKMKEKGDIPEGYSVSREKKERFSLILESASTNQTSMYLCASSLSRGVGETQYFGPGTRLLVL.

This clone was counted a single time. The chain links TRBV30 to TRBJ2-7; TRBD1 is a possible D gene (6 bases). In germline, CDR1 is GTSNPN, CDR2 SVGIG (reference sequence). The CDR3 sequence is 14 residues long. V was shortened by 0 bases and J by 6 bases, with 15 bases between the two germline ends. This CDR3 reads CAWSVRTVSIEQYF. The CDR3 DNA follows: TGTGCCTGGAGTGTGAGGACAGTGTCGATCGAGCAGTACTTC.

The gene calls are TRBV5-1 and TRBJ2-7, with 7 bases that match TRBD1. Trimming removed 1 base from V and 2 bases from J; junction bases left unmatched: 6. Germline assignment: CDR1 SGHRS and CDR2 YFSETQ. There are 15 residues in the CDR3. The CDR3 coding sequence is TGCGCCAGCAGCTTGTCCCGGGACAGAACCTACGAGCAGTACTTC. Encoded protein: CASSLSRDRTYEQYF.

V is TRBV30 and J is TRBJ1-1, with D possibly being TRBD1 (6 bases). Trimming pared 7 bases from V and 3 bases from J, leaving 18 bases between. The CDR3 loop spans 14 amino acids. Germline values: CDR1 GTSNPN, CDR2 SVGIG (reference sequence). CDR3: CASWGGRAYTEAFF. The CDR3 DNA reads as TGTGCCTCTTGGGGGGGCAGGGCGTACACTGAAGCTTTCTTT.